This TCR beta chain was identified during a study of follicular helper T cells after annual influenza vaccination. Study details: For some subjects, blood spans the 2013-2014, 2014-2015 and 2015-2016 annual vaccinations. Study conclusions and caveats: Change in circulating plasmablasts correlated with ICOS+CD38+ cTfh clonality change. The much larger non-cTfh compartments may have been undersampled.

The CDR3 extends over 13 amino acids. The V end was cut by 3 bases, the J end by 8 bases, with 11 bases between. Germline V gives CDR1 LGHNA, CDR2 YSLEER. Time point given: 2014-2015 season, 7 days after vaccination. Per time point, roughly 35-110 mL of blood was sampled. In this sample, this clone turned up a few times. What it recognizes is unknown. Sequencing was performed with immunoSEQ multiplex PCR; in TCRdb, only in-frame clones are kept and a portion is missing. The sample contains about 10,000 clones, around 81% of which appear only once. This specimen consisted of CXCR5- memory CD4+ T cells sorted from blood, obtained 7 days after influenza vaccination. This TCR came from an adult who received the influenza vaccine. The gene calls are TRBV4-3 and TRBJ2-1; D is ambiguous. CDR3 sequence reads: CASSHSDGYEQFF. In DNA, the CDR3 is TGCGCCAGCAGCCATTCGGACGGTTATGAGCAGTTCTTC.